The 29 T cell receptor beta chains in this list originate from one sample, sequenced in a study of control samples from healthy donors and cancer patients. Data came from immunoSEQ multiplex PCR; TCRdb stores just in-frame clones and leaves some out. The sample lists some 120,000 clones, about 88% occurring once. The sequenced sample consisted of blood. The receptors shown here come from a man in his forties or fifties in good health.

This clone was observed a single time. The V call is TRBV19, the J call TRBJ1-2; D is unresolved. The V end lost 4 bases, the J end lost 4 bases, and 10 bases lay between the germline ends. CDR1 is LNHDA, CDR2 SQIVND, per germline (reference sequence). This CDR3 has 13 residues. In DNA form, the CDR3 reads TGTGCCAGTAGTACGCGGACGGCCTATGGCTACACCTTC. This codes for CASSTRTAYGYTF.

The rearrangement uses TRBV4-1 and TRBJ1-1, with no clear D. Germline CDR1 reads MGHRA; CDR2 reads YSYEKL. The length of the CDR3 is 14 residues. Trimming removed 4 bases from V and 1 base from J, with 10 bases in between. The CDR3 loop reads CASSPDGPNTEAFF. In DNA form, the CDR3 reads TGCGCCAGCAGCCCGGACGGACCGAACACTGAAGCTTTCTTT.

The CDR3 loop is CASSLFIISDQPQHF. The CDR3 nucleotides read TGTGCCAGCAGCTTATTCATAATCTCGGATCAGCCCCAGCATTTT. V and J are TRBV7-6 and TRBJ1-5; D remains unclear. The CDR3 contains 15 residues. V lost 2 bases to trimming and J lost 5 bases, with 13 bases between them. Per the germline V gene, CDR1 is SGHVS and CDR2 is FNYEAQ.

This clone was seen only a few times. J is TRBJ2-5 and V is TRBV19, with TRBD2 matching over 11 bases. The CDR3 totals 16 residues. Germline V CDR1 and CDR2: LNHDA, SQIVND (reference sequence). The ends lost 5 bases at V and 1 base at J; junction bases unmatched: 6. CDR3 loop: CASSLQGTSGQETQYF. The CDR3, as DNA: TGTGCCAGTAGTCTACAAGGGACTAGCGGCCAAGAGACCCAGTACTTC.

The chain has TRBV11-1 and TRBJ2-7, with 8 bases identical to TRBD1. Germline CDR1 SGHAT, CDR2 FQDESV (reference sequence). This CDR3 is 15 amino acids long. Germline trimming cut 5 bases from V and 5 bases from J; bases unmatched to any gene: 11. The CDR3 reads CASSRGQGGYDEQYF. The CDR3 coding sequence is TGTGCCAGCAGCCGTGGACAGGGAGGATACGACGAGCAGTACTTC.

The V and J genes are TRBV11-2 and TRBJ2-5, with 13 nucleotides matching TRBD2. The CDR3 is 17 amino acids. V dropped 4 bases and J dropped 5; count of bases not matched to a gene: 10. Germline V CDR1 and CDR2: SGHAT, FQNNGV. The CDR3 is CASSSSLAGGSRETQYF. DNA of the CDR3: TGTGCCAGCAGCTCCTCACTAGCGGGGGGGAGCAGGGAGACCCAGTACTTC.

CDR3 region: CASSPQVVETQYF. Here the CDR3 DNA reads TGCGCCAGCAGTCCTCAGGTGGTAGAGACCCAGTACTTC. J is TRBJ2-5 and V is TRBV5-1, with D hard to call. Germline loops: CDR1 SGHRS, CDR2 YFSETQ. The V gene lost 5 bases and the J gene lost 4 bases, with 12 bases spanning the gap. This CDR3 has 13 residues.

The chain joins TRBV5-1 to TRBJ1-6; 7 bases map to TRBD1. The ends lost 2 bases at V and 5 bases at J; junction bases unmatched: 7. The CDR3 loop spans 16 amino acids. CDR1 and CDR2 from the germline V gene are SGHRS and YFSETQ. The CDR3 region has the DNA TGCGCCAGCAGCTTAGAGGACAGGCGAAATAATTCACCCCTCCACTTT. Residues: CASSLEDRRNNSPLHF.

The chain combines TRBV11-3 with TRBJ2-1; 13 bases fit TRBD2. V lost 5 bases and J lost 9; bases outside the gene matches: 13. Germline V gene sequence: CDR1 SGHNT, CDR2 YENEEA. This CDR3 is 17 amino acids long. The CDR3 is CASSPTSGTSGAGEQFF. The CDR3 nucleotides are TGTGCCAGCAGCCCTACCTCCGGGACTAGCGGGGCAGGTGAGCAGTTCTTC.

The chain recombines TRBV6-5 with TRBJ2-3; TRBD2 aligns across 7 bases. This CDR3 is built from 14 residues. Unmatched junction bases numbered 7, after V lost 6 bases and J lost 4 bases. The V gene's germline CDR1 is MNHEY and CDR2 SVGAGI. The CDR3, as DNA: TGTGCCAGCAGAAACGGGGGGAGGGCAGATACGCAGTATTTT. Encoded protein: CASRNGGRADTQYF.

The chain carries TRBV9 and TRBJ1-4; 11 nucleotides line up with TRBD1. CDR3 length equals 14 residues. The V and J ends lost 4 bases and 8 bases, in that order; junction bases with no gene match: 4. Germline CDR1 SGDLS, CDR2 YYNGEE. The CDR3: CASSLGQGEEKLFF. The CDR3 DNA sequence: TGTGCCAGCAGCCTGGGACAGGGGGAGGAAAAACTGTTTTTT.

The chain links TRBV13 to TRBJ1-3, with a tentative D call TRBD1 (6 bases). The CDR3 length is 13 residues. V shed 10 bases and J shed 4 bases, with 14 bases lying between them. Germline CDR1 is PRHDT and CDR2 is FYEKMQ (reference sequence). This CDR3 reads CATGSGTGNTIYF. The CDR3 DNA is TGTGCCACCGGAAGCGGGACAGGAAACACCATATATTTT.

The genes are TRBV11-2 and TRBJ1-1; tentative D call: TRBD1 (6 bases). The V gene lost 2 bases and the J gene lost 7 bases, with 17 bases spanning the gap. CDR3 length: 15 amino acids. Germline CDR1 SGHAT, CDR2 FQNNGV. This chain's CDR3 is CASSLFGGAGDEAFF. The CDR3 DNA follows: TGTGCCAGCAGCTTATTCGGGGGCGCGGGCGATGAAGCTTTCTTT.

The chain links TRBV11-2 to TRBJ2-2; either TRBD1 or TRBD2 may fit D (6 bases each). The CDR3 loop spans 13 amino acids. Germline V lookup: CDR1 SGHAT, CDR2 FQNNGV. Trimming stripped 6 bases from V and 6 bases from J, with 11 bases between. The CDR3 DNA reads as TGTGCCAGCAGGGGTAGGGGGGCCGGGGAGCTGTTTTTT. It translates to CASRGRGAGELFF. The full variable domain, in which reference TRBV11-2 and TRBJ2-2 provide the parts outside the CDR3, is EAGVAQSPRYKIIEKRQSVAFWCNPISGHATLYWYQQILGQGPKLLIQFQNNGVVDDSQLPKDRFSAERLKGVDSTLKIQPAKLEDSAVYLCASRGRGAGELFFGEGSRLTVL.

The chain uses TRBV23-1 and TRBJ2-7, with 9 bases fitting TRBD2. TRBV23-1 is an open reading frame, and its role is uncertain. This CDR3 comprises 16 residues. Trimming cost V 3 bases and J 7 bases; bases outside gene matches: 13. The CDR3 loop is CASSQAGGTGGQEQYF. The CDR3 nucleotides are TGCGCCAGCAGTCAGGCGGGAGGGACGGGAGGACAGGAGCAGTACTTC.

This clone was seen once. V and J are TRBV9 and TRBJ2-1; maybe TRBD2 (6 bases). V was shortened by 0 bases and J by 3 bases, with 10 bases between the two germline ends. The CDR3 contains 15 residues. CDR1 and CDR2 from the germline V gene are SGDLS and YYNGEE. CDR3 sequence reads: CASSVASSVYNEQFF. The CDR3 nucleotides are TGTGCCAGCAGCGTAGCGTCTAGCGTCTACAATGAGCAGTTCTTC. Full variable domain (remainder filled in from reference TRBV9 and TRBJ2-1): DSGVTQTPKHLITATGQRVTLRCSPRSGDLSVYWYQQSLDQGLQFLIQYYNGEERAKGNILERFSAQQFPDLHSELNLSSLELGDSALYFCASSVASSVYNEQFFGPGTRLTVL.

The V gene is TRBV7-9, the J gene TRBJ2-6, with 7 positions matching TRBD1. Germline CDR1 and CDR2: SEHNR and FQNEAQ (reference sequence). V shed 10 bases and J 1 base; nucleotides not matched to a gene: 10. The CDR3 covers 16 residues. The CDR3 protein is CANTRTGASGANVLTF. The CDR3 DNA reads TGTGCCAACACACGGACAGGCGCTTCTGGGGCCAACGTCCTGACTTTC.

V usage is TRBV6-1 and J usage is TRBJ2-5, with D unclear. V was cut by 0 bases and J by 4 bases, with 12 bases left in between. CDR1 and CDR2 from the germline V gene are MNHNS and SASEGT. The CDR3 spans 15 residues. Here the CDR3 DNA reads TGTGCCAGCAGTGAAGCGGTCAGGTTGGGAGAGACCCAGTACTTC. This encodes CASSEAVRLGETQYF.

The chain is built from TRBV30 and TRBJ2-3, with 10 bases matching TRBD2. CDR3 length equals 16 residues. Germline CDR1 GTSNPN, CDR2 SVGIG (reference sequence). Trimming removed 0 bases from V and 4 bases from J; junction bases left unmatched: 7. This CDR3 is CAWSVSTSGVSDTQYF. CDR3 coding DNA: TGTGCCTGGAGTGTATCAACTAGCGGGGTGTCAGATACGCAGTATTTT.

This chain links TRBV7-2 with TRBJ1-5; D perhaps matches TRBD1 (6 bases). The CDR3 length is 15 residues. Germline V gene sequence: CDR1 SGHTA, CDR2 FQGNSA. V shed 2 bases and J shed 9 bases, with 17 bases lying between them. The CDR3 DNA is TGTGCCAGCAGCTTACCTTTGGCAGGGGATCGGCCCCAGCATTTT. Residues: CASSLPLAGDRPQHF.

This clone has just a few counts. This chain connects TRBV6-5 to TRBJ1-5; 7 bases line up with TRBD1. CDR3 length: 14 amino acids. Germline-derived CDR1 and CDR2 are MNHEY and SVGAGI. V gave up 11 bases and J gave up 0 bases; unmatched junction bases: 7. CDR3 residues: CAGETGYSNQPQHF. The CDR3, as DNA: TGTGCCGGAGAGACAGGGTATAGCAATCAGCCCCAGCATTTT.

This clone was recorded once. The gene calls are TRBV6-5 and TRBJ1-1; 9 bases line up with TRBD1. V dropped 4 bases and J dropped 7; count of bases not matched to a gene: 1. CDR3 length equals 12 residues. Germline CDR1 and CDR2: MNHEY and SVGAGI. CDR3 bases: TGTGCCAGCAGTTTGGGACAGGGTGAAGCTTTCTTT. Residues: CASSLGQGEAFF.

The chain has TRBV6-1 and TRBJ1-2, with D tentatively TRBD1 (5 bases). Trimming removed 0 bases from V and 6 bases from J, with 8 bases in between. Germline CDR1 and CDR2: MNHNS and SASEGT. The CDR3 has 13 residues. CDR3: CASSEAGDDGYTF. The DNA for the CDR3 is TGTGCCAGCAGTGAAGCAGGGGATGATGGCTACACCTTC.

The CDR3 DNA follows: TGCGCCAGCAGCCTTGCCCTGCAGTTAGAGACCCAGTACTTC. Translated, it gives CASSLALQLETQYF. The chain couples TRBV5-1 to TRBJ2-5; D remains ambiguous. CDR1 SGHRS and CDR2 YFSETQ come from the germline V gene. This CDR3 contains 14 residues. The V and J ends lost 4 bases and 4 bases respectively, with 14 bases between them.

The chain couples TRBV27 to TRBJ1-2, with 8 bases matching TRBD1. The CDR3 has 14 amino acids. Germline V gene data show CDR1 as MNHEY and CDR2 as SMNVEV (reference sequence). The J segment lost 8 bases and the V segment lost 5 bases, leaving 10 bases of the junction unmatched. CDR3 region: CASSPRGQGRGYTF. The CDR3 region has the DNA TGTGCCAGCAGTCCCCGAGGACAGGGAAGGGGCTACACCTTC.

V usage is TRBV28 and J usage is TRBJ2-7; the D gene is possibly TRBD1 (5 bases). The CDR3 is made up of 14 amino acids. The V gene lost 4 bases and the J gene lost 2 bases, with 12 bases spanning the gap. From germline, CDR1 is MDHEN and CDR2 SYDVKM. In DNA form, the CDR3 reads TGTGCCAGCAGTTCCTTTGACAGCACCTACGAGCAGTACTTC. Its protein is CASSSFDSTYEQYF.

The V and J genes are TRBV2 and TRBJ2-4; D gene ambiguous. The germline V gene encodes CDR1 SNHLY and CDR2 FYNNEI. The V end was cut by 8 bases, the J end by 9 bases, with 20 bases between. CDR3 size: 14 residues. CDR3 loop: CASHEGRPQAIQYF. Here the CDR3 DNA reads TGTGCCAGCCATGAAGGACGGCCCCAGGCCATTCAGTACTTC.

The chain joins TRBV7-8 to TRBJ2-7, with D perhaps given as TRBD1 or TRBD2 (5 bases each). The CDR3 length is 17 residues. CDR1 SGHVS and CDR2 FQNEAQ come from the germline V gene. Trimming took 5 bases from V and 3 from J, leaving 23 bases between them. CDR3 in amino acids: CASSPGSGGTRGYEQYF. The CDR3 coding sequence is TGTGCCAGCAGCCCAGGTAGTGGTGGGACCCGAGGCTACGAGCAGTACTTC.

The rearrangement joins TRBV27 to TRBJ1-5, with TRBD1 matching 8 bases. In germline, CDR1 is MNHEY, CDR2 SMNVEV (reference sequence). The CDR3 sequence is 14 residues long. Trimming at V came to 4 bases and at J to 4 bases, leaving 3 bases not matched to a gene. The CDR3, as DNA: TGTGCCAGCAGTTGGACAGGGTTTAATCAGCCCCAGCATTTT. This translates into CASSWTGFNQPQHF.